These T cell receptor beta chains were read from a single sample in a study of T cells in tuberculosis. This table comes from immunoSEQ multiplex PCR, and its TCRdb copy is limited to in-frame clones, with some not included. The table has under 45,000 clones, over 90% seen once. Sequenced sample: PBMCs. These receptors were taken from a donor under 30 with latent tuberculosis or without tuberculosis infection. Each CDR3 is given with its conserved first and last residue. A D gene is named only where the DNA matches it firmly. Size tells how often a clone was seen (once, few, many) or the class of an expanded clone, and some rows leave it out.

v_gene	abundance	d_gene	j_gene	CDR3aa	CDR3nt
TRBV6-5	.	.	TRBJ1-1	CASSSPTGTEAFF	TGTGCCAGCAGTTCCCCGACAGGTACTGAAGCTTTCTTT
TRBV15	.	TRBD1	TRBJ2-3	CATSSNDRGRLTDTQYF	TGTGCCACCAGCAGTAATGACAGGGGGAGACTCACAGATACGCAGTATTTT
TRBV27	.	.	TRBJ2-7	CASSLYGVSYEQYF	TGTGCCAGCAGTTTATACGGGGTTTCCTACGAGCAGTACTTC
TRBV12-5	once	.	TRBJ1-6	CASGLRDGGYGSPLHF	TGTGCTAGTGGTTTGAGGGATGGGGGCTACGGGTCACCCCTCCACTTT
TRBV9	.	.	TRBJ2-7	CASSAREAYEQYF	TGTGCCAGCAGCGCCCGAGAGGCCTACGAGCAGTACTTC
TRBV11-3	.	.	TRBJ2-1	CASSLDAGYNEQFF	TGTGCCAGCAGCTTAGACGCCGGGTACAATGAGCAGTTCTTC
TRBV5-8	once	TRBD1	TRBJ1-5	CASSPGTGGNQPQHF	TGTGCCAGCAGCCCCGGGACAGGCGGTAATCAGCCCCAGCATTTT
TRBV10-2	.	TRBD1	TRBJ1-5	CASSEGRQGVFSNQPQHF	TGCGCCAGCAGTGAAGGGAGACAGGGCGTTTTTAGCAATCAGCCCCAGCATTTT
TRBV5-1	.	TRBD2	TRBJ2-1	CASSPGLAGGRARYNEQFF	TGCGCCAGCAGCCCGGGACTAGCGGGGGGGAGGGCCAGGTACAATGAGCAGTTCTTC
TRBV4-1	few	.	TRBJ2-7	CASSQEEQRPSYEQYF	TGCGCCAGCAGCCAAGAGGAGCAGCGGCCCTCCTACGAGCAGTACTTC
TRBV5-1	.	.	TRBJ2-3	CASRTEPSSTDTQYF	TGCGCCAGCAGGACAGAACCTTCTAGCACAGATACGCAGTATTTT
TRBV19	.	TRBD1	TRBJ1-2	CATQGTEYGYTF	TGTGCCACCCAAGGGACAGAGTATGGCTACACCTTC
TRBV6-6	.	.	TRBJ2-7	CASGGWDWGYEQYF	TGTGCCAGCGGTGGTTGGGACTGGGGCTACGAGCAGTACTTC
TRBV4-1	few	.	TRBJ1-2	CASSQYWDNPNYGYTF	TGCGCCAGCAGCCAATACTGGGACAACCCTAACTATGGCTACACCTTC